This passage covers 30 T cell receptor beta chains from one sample sequenced in a study of blood T cell repertoires in COVID-19 (dated by TCRdb to 2018 to 2021). The library relied on the immunoSEQ multiplex PCR assay. TCRdb re-hosts the immuneACCESS table, in-frame sequences only. Its copies lack some clones; in the studies checked, an unresolved V gene accounts for under half of them, and the cause for the rest is not known. This sample comprises under 200,000 clones, approximately 87% of them detected only once. The ten largest clones represent approximately 11% of the sample. Sequenced input: peripheral blood. These receptors came from a woman aged 55-70 years with COVID-19, enrolled during active disease.

The chain is built from TRBV7-2 and TRBJ1-5; D remains ambiguous. Germline-derived CDR1 and CDR2 are SGHTA and FQGNSA. The CDR3 runs 16 residues. V lost 1 base, J lost 2 bases, and 12 bases lay in between. CDR3 region: CASSLGGGYGNQPQHF. CDR3 nucleotide sequence: TGTGCCAGCAGCTTAGGGGGAGGGTATGGCAATCAGCCCCAGCATTTT.

In its sample, this clone was seen a few times. This chain's CDR3 is CASRASSGTMDEQFF. In nucleotides, the CDR3 is TGTGCCAGTAGGGCGAGTAGCGGGACCATGGATGAGCAGTTCTTC. The chain recombines TRBV19 with TRBJ2-1; TRBD2 matches at 8 bases. This CDR3 spans 15 amino acids. Germline assignment: CDR1 LNHDA and CDR2 SQIVND (reference sequence). J lost 8 bases, V lost 6 bases, and 12 bases had no gene match. Drawing the rest from reference TRBV19 and TRBJ2-1, the complete variable domain is DGGITQSPKYLFRKEGQNVTLSCEQNLNHDAMYWYRQDPGQGLRLIYYSQIVNDFQKGDIAEGYSVSREKKESFPLTVTSAQKNPTAFYLCASRASSGTMDEQFFGPGTRLTVL.

A single count supports this clone. V gene TRBV19 combines with J gene TRBJ1-1; 9 nucleotides agree with TRBD1. CDR3 length: 15 residues. V gave up 9 bases and J gave up 0 bases; unmatched junction bases: 8. Germline V gene lookup returns CDR1 LNHDA and CDR2 SQIVND (reference sequence). The CDR3 spells CASKQRDRVNTEAFF. The CDR3 DNA reads as TGTGCCAGCAAACAACGGGACAGGGTGAACACTGAAGCTTTCTTT.

The chain combines TRBV9 with TRBJ1-1; D call uncertain. Looked up from germline, CDR1 is SGDLS and CDR2 is YYNGEE. Trimming took 0 bases from V and 6 from J, leaving 12 bases between them. The CDR3 covers 14 residues. This chain's CDR3 is CASSVAVSAPEAFF. DNA for the CDR3: TGTGCCAGCAGCGTAGCGGTCAGCGCCCCTGAAGCTTTCTTT.

The CDR3 region is CASSGPGREGLRVDTQYF. The CDR3 DNA follows: TGTGCCAGCAGTGGCCCGGGTCGGGAGGGCCTACGGGTAGATACGCAGTATTTT. The V gene is TRBV2, the J gene TRBJ2-3; TRBD2 aligns across 8 bases. Unmatched junction bases numbered 17, after V lost 4 bases and J lost 5 bases. The CDR3 is made up of 18 amino acids. The germline V gene has CDR1 SNHLY and CDR2 FYNNEI.

This chain joins TRBV24-1 and TRBJ2-3; D gene uncertain. Trimming shortened V by 5 bases and J by 0 bases, and 5 bases separated the two germline ends. The CDR3 extends over 13 amino acids. Germline CDR1 reads KGHDR; CDR2 reads SFDVKD. Here the CDR3 reads CATSGSSTDTQYF. In DNA form, the CDR3 reads TGTGCCACCAGTGGTAGCAGCACAGATACGCAGTATTTT.

The rearrangement uses TRBV28 and TRBJ2-2; no reliable D call. V gave up 8 bases and J gave up 2 bases, with 9 bases separating them. Germline loops: CDR1 MDHEN, CDR2 SYDVKM. This CDR3 has 13 amino acids. The CDR3 DNA follows: TGTGCCAGCGAGGCCTTAAACACCGGGGAGCTGTTTTTT. This codes for CASEALNTGELFF.

The chain combines TRBV5-1 with TRBJ1-1; D possibly corresponds to TRBD1 (5 bases). V was cut by 2 bases and J by 1 base, with 12 bases left in between. This CDR3 spans 15 amino acids. Germline CDR1 SGHRS, CDR2 YFSETQ. The CDR3, as DNA: TGCGCCAGCAGCTTTATGGGGGGAGGGAACACTGAAGCTTTCTTT. Amino acids: CASSFMGGGNTEAFF.

J is TRBJ1-1 and V is TRBV10-1; tentative D call: TRBD1 (6 bases). CDR3 length: 15 residues. CDR1 is WNHNN and CDR2 is SYGVQD in the germline V gene (reference sequence). V lost 3 bases to trimming and J lost 5 bases, with 16 bases between them. The CDR3 sequence: CASSDHATGRTEAFF. The DNA of the CDR3 is TGCGCCAGCAGTGATCACGCGACAGGTCGAACTGAAGCTTTCTTT.

This CDR3 reads CASTPMGRVDEQFF. The CDR3 coding sequence is TGTGCCAGCACCCCGATGGGGCGTGTAGATGAGCAGTTCTTC. The chain employs TRBV28 and TRBJ2-1; D possibly corresponds to TRBD1 (5 bases). CDR1 MDHEN and CDR2 SYDVKM come from the germline V gene. The CDR3 runs 14 residues. V lost 7 bases, J lost 8 bases, and 18 bases lay in between.

V gene TRBV6-5 combines with J gene TRBJ2-3, with unresolved D. V was shortened by 0 bases and J by 6 bases, with 13 bases between the two germline ends. The CDR3 runs 15 residues. Germline CDR1 reads MNHEY; CDR2 reads SVGAGI. CDR3 in amino acids: CASSYSSPAVDTQYF. The CDR3 coding sequence is TGTGCCAGCAGTTACTCGAGCCCCGCGGTCGATACGCAGTATTTT.

The CDR3 bases are TGTGCCAGCAGCTTGGTGCGGGGGGCTGGGGGGACTGAAGCTTTCTTT. This codes for CASSLVRGAGGTEAFF. The rearrangement joins TRBV5-8 to TRBJ1-1; D is perhaps TRBD1 (6 bases). The CDR3 runs to 16 residues. The germline gives CDR1 SGHTS, CDR2 YDEGEE. Trimming stripped 0 bases from V and 5 bases from J, with 17 bases between. The variable domain in full, completed from reference TRBV5-8 and TRBJ1-1, reads EAGVTQSPTHLIKTRGQQATLRCSPISGHTSVYWYQQALGLGLQFLLWYDEGEERNRGNFPPRFSGRQFPNYSSELNVNALELEDSALYLCASSLVRGAGGTEAFFGQGTRLTVV.

This clone came up a few times. The J gene is TRBJ2-3, the V gene TRBV19, with 7 bases identical to TRBD2. V lost 1 base to trimming and J lost 7 bases; unmatched junction nucleotides: 8. The CDR3 is made up of 15 amino acids. Germline V gene sequence: CDR1 LNHDA, CDR2 SQIVND (reference sequence). The CDR3 protein is CASSIGGTTANTQYF. The CDR3 coding sequence is TGTGCCAGTAGTATAGGCGGGACTACCGCCAATACGCAGTATTTT.

The chain combines TRBV5-1 with TRBJ2-1; the D gene is possibly TRBD2 (5 bases). This CDR3 comprises 15 residues. Trimming left V 3 bases short and J 0 bases short, with 10 bases between. Germline values: CDR1 SGHRS, CDR2 YFSETQ. The DNA of the CDR3 is TGCGCCAGCAGCTCCTCTAGCCTCTCCTACAATGAGCAGTTCTTC. It is translated as CASSSSSLSYNEQFF.

V gene TRBV30 combines with J gene TRBJ2-7, with 10 bases that match TRBD2. CDR3 size: 22 residues. CDR1 is GTSNPN, CDR2 SVGIG, per germline (reference sequence). Germline trimming cut 1 base from V and 2 bases from J; bases unmatched to any gene: 26. The CDR3 here is CAWSDLLGASGGKKGSPYEQYF. CDR3 sequence (DNA): TGTGCCTGGAGTGACCTCCTTGGGGCTAGCGGGGGTAAGAAGGGGTCTCCCTACGAGCAGTACTTC.

This sequence joins TRBV7-2 and TRBJ2-1, with TRBD1 matching 9 bases. CDR3 length: 14 residues. Trimming took 5 bases from V and 7 from J; bases not matched to a gene: 6. Germline-derived CDR1 and CDR2 are SGHTA and FQGNSA. Here the CDR3 DNA reads TGTGCCAGCAGCCCGAACAGGGGGCGGAATGAGCAGTTCTTC. Its translation: CASSPNRGRNEQFF.

This clone appeared once. The chain carries TRBV24-1 and TRBJ1-5; maybe TRBD1 (5 bases). This CDR3 contains 13 residues. Germline values: CDR1 KGHDR, CDR2 SFDVKD. V lost 3 bases and J lost 7, with 9 bases in between. In nucleotides, the CDR3 is TGTGCCACCAGTGATACCGGGGGACAGCCCCAGCATTTT. Its translation: CATSDTGGQPQHF.

The V and J genes are TRBV11-3 and TRBJ2-6; 7 bases match TRBD2. The CDR3 totals 16 residues. After removal of 0 bases from V and 1 base from J, the junction contained 0 bases not matched to a gene. Germline lookup yields CDR1 SGHNT and CDR2 YENEEA. The CDR3 DNA sequence: TGTGCCAGCAGCTTAGATAGCGGGTCTGGGGCCAACGTCCTGACTTTC. Its protein product is CASSLDSGSGANVLTF.

This chain links TRBV7-9 with TRBJ1-2; tentative D call: TRBD1 (5 bases). CDR1 and CDR2 (germline): SEHNR, FQNEAQ (reference sequence). The CDR3 has 13 amino acids. The V end lost 5 bases, the J end lost 1 base, and 8 bases lay between the germline ends. This CDR3 reads CASSPGFNYGYTF. The CDR3 DNA is TGTGCCAGCAGCCCAGGGTTTAACTATGGCTACACCTTC.

The rearrangement joins TRBV12-3 or TRBV12-4 to TRBJ2-7; the D gene is possibly TRBD2 (6 bases). The CDR3 consists of 13 residues. The V end lost 2 bases, the J end lost 6 bases, and 11 bases lay between the germline ends. Here the CDR3 DNA reads TGTGCCAGCAGTTTAATGACGGGAGTCGAGCAGTACTTC. Encoded protein: CASSLMTGVEQYF.

This chain uses TRBV24-1 with TRBJ2-3; 8 positions match TRBD1. The CDR3 runs to 16 residues. Trimming took 3 bases from V and 2 from J; bases not matched to a gene: 6. Germline lookup yields CDR1 KGHDR and CDR2 SFDVKD. The CDR3 DNA follows: TGTGCCACCAGTGATCTAAGGACAGGGAACACAGATACGCAGTATTTT. Translating it yields CATSDLRTGNTDTQYF.

This sequence joins TRBV2 and TRBJ1-1; maybe TRBD1 (5 bases). The CDR3 is 12 residues long. V lost 7 bases and J 11 bases, leaving 17 bases between the germline ends. Germline assignment: CDR1 SNHLY and CDR2 FYNNEI. The CDR3 DNA reads as TGTGCCAGCATCATCTTCCAGGGTGAGGCTTTCTTT. As protein: CASIIFQGEAFF.

The genes are TRBV7-9 and TRBJ1-5, with TRBD1 identical over 7 bases. Germline V gives CDR1 SEHNR, CDR2 FQNEAQ (reference sequence). The CDR3 has 14 residues. V gave up 6 bases and J gave up 4 bases; unmatched junction bases: 6. This CDR3 is CASRPGGVNQPQHF. CDR3 coding DNA: TGTGCCAGCAGACCAGGGGGTGTTAATCAGCCCCAGCATTTT. The complete variable domain, with remaining parts taken from reference TRBV7-9 and TRBJ1-5, reads DTGVSQNPRHKITKRGQNVTFRCDPISEHNRLYWYRQTLGQGPEFLTYFQNEAQLEKSRLLSDRFSAERPKGSFSTLEIQRTEQGDSAMYLCASRPGGVNQPQHFGDGTRLSIL.

The V and J genes are TRBV19 and TRBJ1-2; a weak D match, TRBD1 (5 bases). The germline V gene encodes CDR1 LNHDA and CDR2 SQIVND (reference sequence). Trimming took 7 bases from V and 4 from J, leaving 16 bases between them. There are 14 residues in the CDR3. CDR3: CASTPRGTIYGYTF. The CDR3 DNA is TGTGCCAGTACCCCAAGGGGCACCATCTATGGCTACACCTTC.

The chain is built from TRBV4-3 and TRBJ1-2, with 8 bases that match TRBD1. CDR1 is LGHNA, CDR2 YSLEER, per germline. This CDR3 is 13 amino acids long. The ends lost 2 bases at V and 13 bases at J; junction bases unmatched: 9. The CDR3 here is CASSQLKDRVSTF. CDR3 in DNA: TGCGCCAGCAGCCAACTGAAGGACAGGGTGAGCACCTTC.

The chain has TRBV30 and TRBJ1-1; D is perhaps TRBD1 (5 bases). CDR3 length: 15 amino acids. Germline V gene sequence: CDR1 GTSNPN, CDR2 SVGIG (reference sequence). V dropped 3 bases and J dropped 1 base, with 15 bases sitting between them. This CDR3 reads CAWRPIGVGNTEAFF. CDR3 nucleotides: TGTGCCTGGAGGCCCATAGGGGTTGGGAACACTGAAGCTTTCTTT.

The chain uses TRBV13 and TRBJ2-1, with D possibly being TRBD2 (6 bases). Germline V gene lookup returns CDR1 PRHDT and CDR2 FYEKMQ (reference sequence). This CDR3 region has 14 residues. The V end lost 1 base, the J end lost 7 bases, and 11 bases lay between the germline ends. CDR3 region: CASSLVGGRNEQFF. The CDR3 region has the DNA TGTGCCAGCAGCTTAGTTGGAGGGAGGAATGAGCAGTTCTTC.

V is TRBV14 and J is TRBJ1-1; D is ambiguous. CDR1 SGHDN and CDR2 FVKESK come from the germline V gene. V was clipped by 4 bases and J by 5 bases, with 11 bases between them. The CDR3 runs 13 residues. This chain's CDR3 is CASSPTRRTEAFF. The DNA of the CDR3 is TGTGCCAGCAGCCCGACCCGGAGGACTGAAGCTTTCTTT.

V and J are TRBV7-6 and TRBJ2-7, with no clear D. Trimming left V 6 bases short and J 0 bases short, with 9 bases between. The length of the CDR3 is 13 residues. The V gene's germline CDR1 is SGHVS and CDR2 FNYEAQ. CDR3: CASRGASSYEQYF. The CDR3 DNA reads TGTGCCAGCAGAGGAGCGAGCTCCTACGAGCAGTACTTC.

The rearrangement uses TRBV6-5 and TRBJ1-2; possible D gene TRBD1, 6 bases. Germline V gene sequence: CDR1 MNHEY, CDR2 SVGAGI. The CDR3 length is 14 residues. The ends were cut back, 3 bases at V and 4 bases at J, with 12 bases in the middle. This chain's CDR3 is CASSYRGAVYGYTF. CDR3 DNA: TGTGCCAGCAGTTATCGGGGGGCGGTCTATGGCTACACCTTC.